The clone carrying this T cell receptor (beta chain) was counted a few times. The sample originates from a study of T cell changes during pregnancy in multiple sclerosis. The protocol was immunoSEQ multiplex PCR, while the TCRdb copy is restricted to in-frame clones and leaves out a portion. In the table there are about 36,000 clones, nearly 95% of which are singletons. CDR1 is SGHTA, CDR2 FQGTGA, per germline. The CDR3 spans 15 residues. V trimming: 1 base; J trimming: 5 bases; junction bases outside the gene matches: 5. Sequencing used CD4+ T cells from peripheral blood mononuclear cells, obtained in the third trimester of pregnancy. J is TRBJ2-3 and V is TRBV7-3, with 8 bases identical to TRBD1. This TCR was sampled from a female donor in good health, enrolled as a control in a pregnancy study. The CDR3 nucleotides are TGTGCCAGCAGCTTAATTGGACAGGGACTAGATACGCAGTATTTT. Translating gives CASSLIGQGLDTQYF.